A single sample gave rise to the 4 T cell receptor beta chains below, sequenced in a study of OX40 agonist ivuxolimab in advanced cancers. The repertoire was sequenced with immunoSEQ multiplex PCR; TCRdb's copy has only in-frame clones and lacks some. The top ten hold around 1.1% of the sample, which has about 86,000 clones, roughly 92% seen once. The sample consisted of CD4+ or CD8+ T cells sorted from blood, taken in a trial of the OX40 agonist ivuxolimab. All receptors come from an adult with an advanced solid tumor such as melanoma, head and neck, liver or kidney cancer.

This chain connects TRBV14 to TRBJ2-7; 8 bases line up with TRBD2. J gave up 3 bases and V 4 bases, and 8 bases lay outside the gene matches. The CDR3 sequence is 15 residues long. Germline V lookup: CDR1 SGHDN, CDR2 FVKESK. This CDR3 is CASSRTAGVDYEQYF. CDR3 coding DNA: TGTGCCAGCAGCCGCACAGCGGGGGTTGACTACGAGCAGTACTTC.

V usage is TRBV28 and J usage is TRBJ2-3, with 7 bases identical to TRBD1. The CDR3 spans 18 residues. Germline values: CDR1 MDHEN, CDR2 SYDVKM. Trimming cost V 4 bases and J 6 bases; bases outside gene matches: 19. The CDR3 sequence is CASSSTDLRDSFWDTQYF. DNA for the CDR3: TGTGCCAGCAGTTCAACTGATCTCCGGGACAGCTTTTGGGATACGCAGTATTTT.

CDR3 in DNA: TGTGCCAGCAGTTCGACCCTGGCCAGAGATACGCAGTATTTT. Protein: CASSSTLARDTQYF. This chain links TRBV6-6 with TRBJ2-3, with D hard to call. The CDR3 loop spans 14 amino acids. Germline V gene sequence: CDR1 MNHNY, CDR2 SVGAGI (reference sequence). V lost 4 bases and J 5 bases, leaving 13 bases between the germline ends.

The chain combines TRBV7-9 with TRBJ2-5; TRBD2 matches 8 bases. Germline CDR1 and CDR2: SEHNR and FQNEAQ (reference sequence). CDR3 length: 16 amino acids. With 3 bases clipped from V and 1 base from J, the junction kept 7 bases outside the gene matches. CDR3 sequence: CASSFGSGAAQETQYF. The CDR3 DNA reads TGTGCCAGCAGCTTTGGTAGCGGGGCCGCCCAAGAGACCCAGTACTTC.